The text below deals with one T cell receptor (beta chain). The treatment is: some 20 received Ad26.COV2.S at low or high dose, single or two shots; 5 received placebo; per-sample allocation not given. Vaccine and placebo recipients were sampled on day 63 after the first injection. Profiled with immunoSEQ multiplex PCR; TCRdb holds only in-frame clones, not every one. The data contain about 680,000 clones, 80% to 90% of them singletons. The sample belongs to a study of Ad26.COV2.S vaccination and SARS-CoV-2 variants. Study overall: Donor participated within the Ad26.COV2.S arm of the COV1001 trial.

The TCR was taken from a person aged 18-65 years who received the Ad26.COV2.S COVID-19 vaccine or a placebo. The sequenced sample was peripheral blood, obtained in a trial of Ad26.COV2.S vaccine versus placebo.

CDR3 in amino acids: CASSPPGLAGYEQYF. The CDR3 DNA follows: TGTGCCAGCTCACCCCCGGGACTAGCGGGCTACGAGCAGTACTTC. The chain has TRBV18 and TRBJ2-7, with TRBD2 identical over 12 bases. V gave up 3 bases and J gave up 3 bases; unmatched junction bases: 3. This CDR3 comprises 15 residues. Germline V gene sequence: CDR1 KGHSH, CDR2 LQKENI.